The 10 T cell receptor beta chains given below trace back to one sample, sequenced in a study of blood T cell repertoires in COVID-19. The assay was immunoSEQ multiplex PCR, and TCRdb's table has in-frame clones only and misses some. The repertoire has around 15,000 clones, about 78% of them found once; the top ten carry about 14%. Material: peripheral blood. These receptors originate from a human donor in a cohort sampled during active COVID-19.

The chain combines TRBV13 with TRBJ2-3; 8 bases are shared with TRBD2. Germline-derived CDR1 and CDR2 are PRHDT and FYEKMQ (reference sequence). V gave up 0 bases and J gave up 4 bases; unmatched junction bases: 9. The CDR3 length is 17 residues. The CDR3 protein is CASSLGSGGVRPDTQYF. As DNA, the CDR3 is TGTGCCAGCAGCTTAGGTTCGGGGGGGGTTCGGCCAGATACGCAGTATTTT.

V and J are TRBV5-1 and TRBJ2-7; D possibly corresponds to TRBD1 (5 bases). Trimming removed 3 bases at V and 6 bases at J, with 16 bases between. Germline V gives CDR1 SGHRS, CDR2 YFSETQ. The CDR3 runs 14 residues. The CDR3 loop reads CASSSRVQRGEQYF. DNA of the CDR3: TGCGCCAGCAGCTCACGGGTCCAAAGGGGCGAGCAGTACTTC.

The chain is built from TRBV3-1 (or the pseudogene TRBV3-2) and TRBJ2-3, with 8 positions matching TRBD2. In germline, CDR1 is LGHDT, CDR2 YNNKEL (reference sequence). V lost 0 bases, J lost 9 bases, and 11 bases stayed unmatched. The CDR3 consists of 16 residues. Here the CDR3 DNA reads TGTGCCAGCAGCCAAGAGAACGGAGCCGGGACTAGGACGCAGTATTTT. Encoded protein: CASSQENGAGTRTQYF.

The rearrangement joins TRBV11-2 to TRBJ2-1; TRBD1 agrees at 11 bases. This CDR3 region has 16 residues. Unmatched junction bases numbered 7, after V lost 6 bases and J lost 3 bases. Germline loops: CDR1 SGHAT, CDR2 FQNNGV. The CDR3, as DNA: TGTGCCAGCAGTATTACGGGGACAGGGGGCTACAATGAGCAGTTCTTC. As protein: CASSITGTGGYNEQFF.

This clone was seen a handful of times. The chain couples TRBV7-9 to TRBJ2-7; TRBD1 agrees at 9 bases. This CDR3 has 18 residues. The ends lost 0 bases at V and 2 bases at J; junction bases unmatched: 11. Germline CDR1 reads SEHNR; CDR2 reads FQNEAQ (reference sequence). For the CDR3, the DNA is TGTGCCAGCAGCTTAGCGCGGGGACAGGGAAACGTCGCCTACGAGCAGTACTTC. It is translated as CASSLARGQGNVAYEQYF. Looking up the rest from reference TRBV7-9 and TRBJ2-7 gives the full variable domain: DTGVSQNPRHKITKRGQNVTFRCDPISEHNRLYWYRQTLGQGPEFLTYFQNEAQLEKSRLLSDRFSAERPKGSFSTLEIQRTEQGDSAMYLCASSLARGQGNVAYEQYFGPGTRLTVT.

The chain has TRBV5-6 and TRBJ2-3, with D possibly matching TRBD1 (5 bases). This CDR3 contains 14 residues. Germline V lookup: CDR1 SGHDT, CDR2 YYEEEE. Trimming stripped 4 bases from V and 1 base from J, with 10 bases between. CDR3 region: CASSPGFGTDTQYF. For the CDR3, the DNA is TGTGCCAGCAGCCCAGGGTTCGGCACAGATACGCAGTATTTT.

This clone appeared a few times. The J gene is TRBJ2-6, the V gene TRBV6-5, with 7 positions matching TRBD1. The CDR3 spans 15 residues. CDR1 and CDR2 (germline): MNHEY, SVGAGI. With V trimmed by 6 bases and J by 4 bases, 6 bases remained unmatched. In DNA, the CDR3 is TGTGCCAGCAGCGATCAGGGGGACGGGGCCAACGTCCTGACTTTC. Translated, it gives CASSDQGDGANVLTF.

The rearrangement links TRBV5-5 to TRBJ1-5, with a tentative D call TRBD1 (5 bases). CDR1 is SGHKS and CDR2 is YYEKEE in the germline V gene (reference sequence). The CDR3 is 14 amino acids. V gave up 0 bases and J gave up 4 bases, with 8 bases separating them. CDR3 bases: TGTGCCAGCAGCTTGGCGGCAGGGAATCAGCCCCAGCATTTT. It codes for CASSLAAGNQPQHF.

The chain carries TRBV10-3 and TRBJ1-6; 7 bases line up with TRBD1. The CDR3 totals 16 residues. CDR1 and CDR2 from the germline V gene are ENHRY and SYGVKD. J lost 7 bases, V lost 0 bases, and 6 bases had no gene match. CDR3 loop: CAISESRDRGNSPLHF. The DNA for the CDR3 is TGTGCCATCAGTGAGTCGAGGGACAGAGGGAATTCACCCCTCCACTTT.

The CDR3 here is CASSVEGTYGYTF. CDR3 DNA sequence: TGTGCCAGCAGCGTGGAGGGGACCTATGGCTACACCTTC. The chain has TRBV9 and TRBJ1-2; possibly TRBD1 for D (5 bases). V lost 2 bases and J 4 bases, leaving 9 bases between the germline ends. Looked up from germline, CDR1 is SGDLS and CDR2 is YYNGEE. The CDR3 runs 13 residues.